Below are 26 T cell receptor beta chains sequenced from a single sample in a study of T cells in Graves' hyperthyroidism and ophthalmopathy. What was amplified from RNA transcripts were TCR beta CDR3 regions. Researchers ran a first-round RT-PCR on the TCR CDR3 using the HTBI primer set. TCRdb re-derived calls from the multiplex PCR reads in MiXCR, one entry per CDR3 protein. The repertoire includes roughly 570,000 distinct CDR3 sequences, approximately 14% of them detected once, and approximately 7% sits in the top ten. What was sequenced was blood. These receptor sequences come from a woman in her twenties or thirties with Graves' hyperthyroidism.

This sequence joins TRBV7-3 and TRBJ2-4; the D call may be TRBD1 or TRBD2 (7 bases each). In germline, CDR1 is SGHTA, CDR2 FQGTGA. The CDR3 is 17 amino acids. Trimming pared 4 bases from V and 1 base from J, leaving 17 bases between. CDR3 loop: CASSYAGGDTAKNIQYF. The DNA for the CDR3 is TGTGCCAGCAGCTACGCAGGGGGGGATACGGCCAAAAACATTCAGTACTTC.

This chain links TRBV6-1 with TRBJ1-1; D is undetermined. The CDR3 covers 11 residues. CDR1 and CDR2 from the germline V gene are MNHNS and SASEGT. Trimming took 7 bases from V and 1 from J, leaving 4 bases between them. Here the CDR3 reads CASKENTEAFF. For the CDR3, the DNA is TGTGCCAGCAAAGAGAACACTGAAGCTTTCTTT.

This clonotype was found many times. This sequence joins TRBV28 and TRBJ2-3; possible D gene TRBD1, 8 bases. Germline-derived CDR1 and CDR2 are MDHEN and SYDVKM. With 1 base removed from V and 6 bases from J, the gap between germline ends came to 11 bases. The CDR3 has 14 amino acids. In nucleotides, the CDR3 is TGTGCCAGCAGTTTATCACAGGGGGGGGATACGCAGTATTTT. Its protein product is CASSLSQGGDTQYF.

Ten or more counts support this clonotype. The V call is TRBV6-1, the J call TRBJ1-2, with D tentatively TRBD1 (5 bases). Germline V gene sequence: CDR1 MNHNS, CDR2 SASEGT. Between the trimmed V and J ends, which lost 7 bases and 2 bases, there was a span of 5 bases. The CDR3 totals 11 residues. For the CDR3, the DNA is TGTGCCAGCACAGGGAACTATGGCTACACCTTC. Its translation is CASTGNYGYTF.

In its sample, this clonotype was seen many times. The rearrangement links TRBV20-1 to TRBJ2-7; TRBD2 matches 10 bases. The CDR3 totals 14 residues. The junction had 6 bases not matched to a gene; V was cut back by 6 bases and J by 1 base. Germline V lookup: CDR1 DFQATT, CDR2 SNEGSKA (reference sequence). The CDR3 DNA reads TGCAGTGCAACCGGGACTAGCGTGTCCTACGAGCAGTACTTC. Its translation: CSATGTSVSYEQYF.

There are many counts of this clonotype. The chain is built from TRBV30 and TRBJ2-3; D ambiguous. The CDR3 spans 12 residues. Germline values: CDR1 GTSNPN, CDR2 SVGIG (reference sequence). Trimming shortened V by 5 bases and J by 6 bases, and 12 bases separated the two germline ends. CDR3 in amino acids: CAWDQVSDTQYF. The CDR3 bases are TGTGCCTGGGATCAGGTCTCGGATACGCAGTATTTT.

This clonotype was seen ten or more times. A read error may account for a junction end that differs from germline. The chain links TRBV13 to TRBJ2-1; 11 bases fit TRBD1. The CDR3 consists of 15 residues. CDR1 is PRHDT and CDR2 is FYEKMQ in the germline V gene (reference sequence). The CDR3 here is CASSLGGQGDNEQFF. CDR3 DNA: TGTGCCAGCAGCCTAGGGGGACAGGGGGACAATGAGCAGTTCTTC.

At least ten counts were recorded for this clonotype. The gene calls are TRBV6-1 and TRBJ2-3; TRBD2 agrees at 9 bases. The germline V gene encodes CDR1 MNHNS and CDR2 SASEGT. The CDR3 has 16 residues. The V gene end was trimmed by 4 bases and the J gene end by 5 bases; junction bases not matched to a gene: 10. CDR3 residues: CASSGWGTSSGDTQYF. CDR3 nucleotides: TGTGCCAGCAGTGGATGGGGGACTAGCTCCGGAGATACGCAGTATTTT.

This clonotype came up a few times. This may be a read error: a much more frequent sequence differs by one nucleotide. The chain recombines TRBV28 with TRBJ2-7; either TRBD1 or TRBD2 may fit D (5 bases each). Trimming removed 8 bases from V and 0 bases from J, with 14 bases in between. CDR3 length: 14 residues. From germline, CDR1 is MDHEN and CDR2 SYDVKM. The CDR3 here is CASFPRDHSYEQYF. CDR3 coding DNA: TGTGCCAGCTTCCCCCGGGACCACTCCTACGAGCAGTACTTC.

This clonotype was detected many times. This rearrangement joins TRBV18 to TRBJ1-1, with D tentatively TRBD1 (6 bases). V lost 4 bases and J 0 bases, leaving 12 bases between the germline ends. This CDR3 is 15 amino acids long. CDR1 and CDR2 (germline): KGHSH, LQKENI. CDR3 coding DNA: TGTGCCAGCTCACTAAGCACAGGGATGAACACTGAAGCTTTCTTT. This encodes CASSLSTGMNTEAFF. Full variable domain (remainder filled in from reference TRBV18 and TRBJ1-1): NAGVMQNPRHLVRRRGQEARLRCSPMKGHSHVYWYRQLPEEGLKFMVYLQKENIIDESGMPKERFSAEFPKEGPSILRIQQVVRGDSAAYFCASSLSTGMNTEAFFGQGTRLTVV.

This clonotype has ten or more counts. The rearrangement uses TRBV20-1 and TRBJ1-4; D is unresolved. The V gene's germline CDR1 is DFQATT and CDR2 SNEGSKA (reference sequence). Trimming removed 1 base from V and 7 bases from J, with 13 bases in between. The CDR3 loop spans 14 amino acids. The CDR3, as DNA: TGCAGTGCTAGAGCGGTGTTGGGTGGTGAAAAACTGTTTTTT. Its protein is CSARAVLGGEKLFF.

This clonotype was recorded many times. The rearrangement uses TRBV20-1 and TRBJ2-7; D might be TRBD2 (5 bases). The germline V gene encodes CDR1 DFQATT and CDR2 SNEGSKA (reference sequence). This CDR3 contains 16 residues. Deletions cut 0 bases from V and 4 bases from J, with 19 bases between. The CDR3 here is CSARDSVAGIWYEQYF. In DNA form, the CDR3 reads TGCAGTGCTAGAGATTCTGTCGCCGGGATATGGTACGAGCAGTACTTC.

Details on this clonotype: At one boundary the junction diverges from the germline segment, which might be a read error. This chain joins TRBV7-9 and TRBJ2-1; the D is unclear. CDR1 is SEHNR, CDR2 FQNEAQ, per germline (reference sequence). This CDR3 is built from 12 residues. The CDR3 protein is CASGLVVYEQFF. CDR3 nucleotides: TGTGCCAGCGGCTTAGTCGTTTATGAGCAGTTCTTC.

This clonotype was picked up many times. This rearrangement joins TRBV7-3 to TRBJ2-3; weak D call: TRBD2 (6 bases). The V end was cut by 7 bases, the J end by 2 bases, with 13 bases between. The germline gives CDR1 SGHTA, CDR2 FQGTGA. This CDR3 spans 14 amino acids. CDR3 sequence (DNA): TGTGCCAGCAAAAGGGGAGGTTCCACAGATACGCAGTATTTT. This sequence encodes CASKRGGSTDTQYF.

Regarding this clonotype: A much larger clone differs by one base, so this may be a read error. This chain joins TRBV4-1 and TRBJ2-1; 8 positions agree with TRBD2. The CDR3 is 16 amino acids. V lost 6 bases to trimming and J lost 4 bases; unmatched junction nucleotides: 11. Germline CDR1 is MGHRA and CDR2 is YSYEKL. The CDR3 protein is CASSPRAAGDYNEQFF. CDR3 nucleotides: TGCGCCAGCAGTCCCCGGGCAGCGGGAGATTACAATGAGCAGTTCTTC.

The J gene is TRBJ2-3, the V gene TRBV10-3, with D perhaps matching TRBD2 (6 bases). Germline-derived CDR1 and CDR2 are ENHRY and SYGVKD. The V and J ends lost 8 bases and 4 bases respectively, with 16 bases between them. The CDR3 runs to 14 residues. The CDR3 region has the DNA TGTGCCATCCGGAGGGACGCAGCTTCAGATACGCAGTATTTT. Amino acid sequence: CAIRRDAASDTQYF.

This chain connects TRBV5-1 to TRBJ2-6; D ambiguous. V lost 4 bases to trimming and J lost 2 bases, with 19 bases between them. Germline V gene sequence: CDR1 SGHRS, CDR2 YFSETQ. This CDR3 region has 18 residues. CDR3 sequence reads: CASSPVGSIITGANVLTF. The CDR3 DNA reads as TGCGCCAGCAGCCCCGTAGGGTCTATAATAACTGGGGCCAACGTCCTGACTTTC.

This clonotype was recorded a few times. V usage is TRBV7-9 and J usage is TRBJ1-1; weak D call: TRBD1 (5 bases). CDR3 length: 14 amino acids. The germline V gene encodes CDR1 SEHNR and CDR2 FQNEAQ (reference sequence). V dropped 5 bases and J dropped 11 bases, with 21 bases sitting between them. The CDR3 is CASSHPGDPPVAFF. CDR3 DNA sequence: TGTGCCAGCAGCCATCCCGGGGACCCCCCGGTCGCTTTCTTT.

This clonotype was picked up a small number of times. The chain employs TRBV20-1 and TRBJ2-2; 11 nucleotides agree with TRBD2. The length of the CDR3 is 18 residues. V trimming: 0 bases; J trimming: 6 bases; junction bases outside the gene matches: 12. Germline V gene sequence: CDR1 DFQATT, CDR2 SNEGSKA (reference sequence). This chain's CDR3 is CSARDLGGLAGGAGELFF. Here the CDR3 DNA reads TGCAGTGCTAGAGACCTAGGGGGGCTAGCGGGAGGAGCCGGGGAGCTGTTTTTT.

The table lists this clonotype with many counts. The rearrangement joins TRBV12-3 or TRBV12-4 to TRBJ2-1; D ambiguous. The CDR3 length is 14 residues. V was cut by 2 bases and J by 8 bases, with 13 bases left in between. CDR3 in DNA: TGTGCCAGCAGTTTATCACTTCTTGGCGATGAGCAGTTCTTC. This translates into CASSLSLLGDEQFF.

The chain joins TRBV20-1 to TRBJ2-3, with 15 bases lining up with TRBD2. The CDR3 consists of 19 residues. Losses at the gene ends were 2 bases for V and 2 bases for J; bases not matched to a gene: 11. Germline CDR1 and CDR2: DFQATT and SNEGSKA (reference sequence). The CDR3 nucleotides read TGCAGTGCTAGAACAGGACTAGCGGGAGGGATATATATCACAGATACGCAGTATTTT. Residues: CSARTGLAGGIYITDTQYF.

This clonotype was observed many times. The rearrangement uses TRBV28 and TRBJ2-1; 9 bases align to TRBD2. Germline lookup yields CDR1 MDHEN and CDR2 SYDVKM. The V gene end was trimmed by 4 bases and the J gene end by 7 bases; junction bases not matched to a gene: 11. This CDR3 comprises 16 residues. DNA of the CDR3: TGTGCCAGCAGTTCCCTACTAGCGGGTCTTGGGAATGAGCAGTTCTTC. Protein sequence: CASSSLLAGLGNEQFF.

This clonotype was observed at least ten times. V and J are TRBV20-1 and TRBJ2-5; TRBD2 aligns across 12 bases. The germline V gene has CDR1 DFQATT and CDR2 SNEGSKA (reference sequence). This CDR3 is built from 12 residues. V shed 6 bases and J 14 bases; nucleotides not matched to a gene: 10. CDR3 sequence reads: CSASLAGGSPYF. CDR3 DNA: TGCAGTGCATCACTAGCGGGAGGTTCCCCTTACTTC.

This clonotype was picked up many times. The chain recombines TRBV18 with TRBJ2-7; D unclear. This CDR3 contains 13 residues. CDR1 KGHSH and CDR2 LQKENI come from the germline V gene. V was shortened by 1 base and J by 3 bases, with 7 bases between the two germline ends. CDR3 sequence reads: CASSPQGFYEQYF. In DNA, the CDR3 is TGTGCCAGCTCACCACAGGGATTCTACGAGCAGTACTTC.

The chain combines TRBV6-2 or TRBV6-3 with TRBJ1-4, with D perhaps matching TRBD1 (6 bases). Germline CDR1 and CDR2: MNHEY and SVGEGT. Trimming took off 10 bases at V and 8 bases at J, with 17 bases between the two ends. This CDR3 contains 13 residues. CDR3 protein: CATARAGDEKLFF. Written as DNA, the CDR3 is TGTGCCACCGCGAGGGCAGGGGACGAAAAACTGTTTTTT.

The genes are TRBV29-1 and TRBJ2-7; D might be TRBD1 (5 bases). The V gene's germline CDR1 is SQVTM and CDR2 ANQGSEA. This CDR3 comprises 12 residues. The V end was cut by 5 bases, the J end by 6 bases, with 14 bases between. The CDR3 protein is CSVRRGVSEQYF. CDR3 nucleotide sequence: TGCAGCGTTAGAAGGGGCGTCTCCGAGCAGTACTTC.